Listed below are T cell receptor beta chains from one sample, sequenced in a study of response to subunit inactivated influenza vaccine. TCRdb passed the RT-PCR reads through MiXCR, listing each CDR3 protein once. The data show roughly 570,000 distinct CDR3 sequences, 10% to 15% seen once. Sequenced here: PBMCs from blood, sampled about 40 days after vaccination. These receptor sequences come from a man aged 45-60 years who received an inactivated influenza vaccine. Each CDR3 is given with its conserved first and last residue. Each record gives: CDR3 DNA, CDR3 protein, D gene, V gene, clone size, J gene. D genes are given only for firm matches. Expanded clones get a size class; other rows say once, few or many, or leave the size out.

TGTGCCAGCAGTTTACTGGCAGGGGTAGCGACCTACGAGCAGTACTTC	CASSLLAGVATYEQYF	.	TRBV27	.	TRBJ2-7
TGTGCCAGCAGTTTTTCGATGGCCGGGGAGCTGTTTTTT	CASSFSMAGELFF	.	TRBV27	.	TRBJ2-2
TGCGCCAGCAGCGCAAGGGTCTACGAGACCCAGTACTTC	CASSARVYETQYF	.	TRBV5-1	few	TRBJ2-5
TGCAGTGCTAGAGAATCCTACGAGCAGTACTTC	CSARESYEQYF	.	TRBV20-1	many	TRBJ2-7
TGTGCCAGCAGCTTGGAGGCTGCGGGGGGGGGTAATGAGCAGTTCTTC	CASSLEAAGGGNEQFF	TRBD2	TRBV5-5	few	TRBJ2-1
TGTGCCAGCAGCTTAGACCATATCAGGGTACAAGAGACCCAGTACTTC	CASSLDHIRVQETQYF	.	TRBV7-9	many	TRBJ2-5
TGTGCCAGCAGCTCGACGTGGGAGACCCAGTACTTC	CASSSTWETQYF	.	TRBV11-2	.	TRBJ2-5
TGTGCCAGCAGCATCCGGGGCTCTGGGGCCAACGTCCTGACTTTC	CASSIRGSGANVLTF	.	TRBV7-6	.	TRBJ2-6
TGTGCCAGCAGCCTACCGACAGGGTTCACTGAGACCCAGTACTTC	CASSLPTGFTETQYF	TRBD1	TRBV7-2	few	TRBJ2-5
TGCAGTGCCAAGCGGGGACAGTCCTACGAGCAGTACTTC	CSAKRGQSYEQYF	.	TRBV20-1	.	TRBJ2-7
TGTGCCAGCAGTTTAGAGGAGGGACAGGGATGTGAAAAACTGTTTTTT	CASSLEEGQGCEKLFF	TRBD1	TRBV27	.	TRBJ1-4
TGTGCCATCAGGATGAACAGGGGAACTGAAGCTTTCTTT	CAIRMNRGTEAFF	TRBD1	TRBV10-3	many	TRBJ1-1
TGTGCCAGCAGTAAAGACAGGGTCGGCTACACCTTC	CASSKDRVGYTF	TRBD1	TRBV11-2	.	TRBJ1-2
TGTGCCAGCAGCCGAAACCCGGACAGTAACACCGGGGAGCTGTTTTTT	CASSRNPDSNTGELFF	.	TRBV11-2	.	TRBJ2-2
TGTGCCAGCAGTTTTACAGGGGCGCTCACAGATACGCAGTATTTT	CASSFTGALTDTQYF	TRBD1	TRBV12-3/TRBV12-4	.	TRBJ2-3
TGTGCCAGCAGTTTAGGCAGGGAGAGGGCTTTCTTT	CASSLGRERAFF	.	TRBV12-3/TRBV12-4	few	TRBJ1-1
TGTGCCAGCAGCCGAGCGGGAGGGCCGACCAACGAGCAGTACTTC	CASSRAGGPTNEQYF	TRBD2	TRBV7-9	many	TRBJ2-7
TGTGCCAGCAGCCACTGGACAATGGGTTCACCCCTCCACTTT	CASSHWTMGSPLHF	.	TRBV14	.	TRBJ1-6
TGTGCCAGCAGTTTGGCGTACAGGCGCGGTGGGGCCAACGTCCTGACTTTC	CASSLAYRRGGANVLTF	.	TRBV12-3/TRBV12-4	.	TRBJ2-6
TGTGCCAGCAGTCCACCGGGGTACCAAGAGACCCAGTACTTC	CASSPPGYQETQYF	.	TRBV28	few	TRBJ2-5
TGTGCCAGCAGTACTAGTCGGACAGGGGGCCTTGAGACCCAGTACTTC	CASSTSRTGGLETQYF	TRBD1	TRBV12-3/TRBV12-4	.	TRBJ2-5
TGCAGTGCCACGCTTCGGGTGGGTAACTATGGCTACACCTTC	CSATLRVGNYGYTF	.	TRBV20-1	few	TRBJ1-2
TGTGCCAGCGAAAGGGATGGGAGTCGCTATGGCTACACCTTC	CASERDGSRYGYTF	.	TRBV7-9	.	TRBJ1-2
TGTGCCACCAGTGAAAACCCCAGGGGAGGGTACAATGAGCAGTTCTTC	CATSENPRGGYNEQFF	.	TRBV24-1	few	TRBJ2-1
TGCAGTGCTCAGAGAGGACCCGAGTTCTTC	CSAQRGPEFF	.	TRBV20-1	many	TRBJ2-1
TGTGCCAGCAGTTTTAGTGGGGGCATAACCAAAAACATTCAGTACTTC	CASSFSGGITKNIQYF	.	TRBV12-3/TRBV12-4	many	TRBJ2-4
TGTGCCAGCACCAACGAGGTCTCCTACAATGAGCAGTTCTTC	CASTNEVSYNEQFF	.	TRBV28	.	TRBJ2-1
TGTGCCAGCTCACCACCAAATCCGGGAAACACAGATACGCAGTATTTT	CASSPPNPGNTDTQYF	.	TRBV18	few	TRBJ2-3
TGTGCCAGCAGTTTAGGGTCCCAGGGGTTCGGGTCACCCCTCCACTTT	CASSLGSQGFGSPLHF	.	TRBV28	.	TRBJ1-6
TGTGCCTCCAGGGGGGCGGGAGATACGCAGTATTTT	CASRGAGDTQYF	.	TRBV7-2	.	TRBJ2-3
TGTGCCAGCAGCTTAGAAGGCCACTACGAGCAGTACTTC	CASSLEGHYEQYF	.	TRBV7-2	few	TRBJ2-7
TGTGCCAGCAGGCTTCGACTAGTTGGGGACAATGAGCAGTTCTTC	CASRLRLVGDNEQFF	.	TRBV12-3/TRBV12-4	.	TRBJ2-1
TGCAGTGCAAGAACTACAGGGGGCCAGCGTAATTCACCCCTCCACTTT	CSARTTGGQRNSPLHF	TRBD1	TRBV20-1	few	TRBJ1-6
TGCGCCAGCAGCGTCGGGAGAGGCCGGGGAGAGACCCAGTACTTC	CASSVGRGRGETQYF	.	TRBV5-1	.	TRBJ2-5
TGCAGTGCTATGAGGTCTGCTGAGGATGAGCAGTTCTTC	CSAMRSAEDEQFF	.	TRBV20-1	.	TRBJ2-1
TGTGCCAGCAGCCGACAGCTGGGAGGTCGCACAGATACGCAGTATTTT	CASSRQLGGRTDTQYF	.	TRBV5-6	few	TRBJ2-3
TGTGCCAGCAGCCCCGGGGGTCGCACAGATACGCAGTATTTT	CASSPGGRTDTQYF	.	TRBV9	few	TRBJ2-3
TGTGCCAGCAGTATCAGGGGAGGAGGTGAAAAACTGTTTTTT	CASSIRGGGEKLFF	.	TRBV12-3/TRBV12-4	.	TRBJ1-4
TGTGCCAGCAGCTCTTGGACAGGCAAAGCCAAAAACATTCAGTACTTC	CASSSWTGKAKNIQYF	TRBD1	TRBV7-2	many	TRBJ2-4
TGCGCCAGCAGCCAAGTGGGGGATGCAGATACGCAGTATTTT	CASSQVGDADTQYF	.	TRBV4-1	few	TRBJ2-3
TGTGCCAGCAGCGAGACTAGCGGGGGAAGCCCCTACAATGAGCAGTTCTTC	CASSETSGGSPYNEQFF	TRBD2	TRBV7-6	once	TRBJ2-1
TGCAGTGCTAGATCCGGGACAGGGGGCTACGAGCAGTACTTC	CSARSGTGGYEQYF	TRBD1	TRBV20-1	many	TRBJ2-7
TGTGCCAGCAGTATGACAGGGGGACAGCCCCAGCATTTT	CASSMTGGQPQHF	TRBD1	TRBV25-1	.	TRBJ1-5
TGCAGTGCTAGAGGTTTTTTGGGACTAGCGGGGGGCCATAGCTCCTACAATGAGCAGTTCTTC	CSARGFLGLAGGHSSYNEQFF	TRBD2	TRBV20-1	.	TRBJ2-1
TGTGCCAGCAGCTCCAAACATGAGATCACAGATACGCAGTATTTT	CASSSKHEITDTQYF	.	TRBV5-6	few	TRBJ2-3
TGTGCCAGCAGCTTAGGATGGGCAGGGGCAAAAATGGGAGAGACCCAGTACTTC	CASSLGWAGAKMGETQYF	.	TRBV11-1	few	TRBJ2-5
TGTGCCAGCAGCTTAACACCTACAGGACTCTGGGGAGCTAGCACAGATACGCAGTATTTT	CASSLTPTGLWGASTDTQYF	.	TRBV7-3	.	TRBJ2-3
TGCGCCAGCAGCTTGGTTGGGAGGGAGTTAAGTGAGCAGTTCTTC	CASSLVGRELSEQFF	TRBD2	TRBV5-1	.	TRBJ2-1
TGTGCCAGCACGCGCCATGGGACAGCCAACTATGGCTACACCTTC	CASTRHGTANYGYTF	TRBD1	TRBV28	.	TRBJ1-2
TGTGCCAGCTCACCACCGGTCAGTACCTACGAGCAGTACTTC	CASSPPVSTYEQYF	.	TRBV18	.	TRBJ2-7
TGTGCCAGCAGTCTGGAGGACGGAGAGACCCAGTACTTC	CASSLEDGETQYF	.	TRBV6-6	.	TRBJ2-5
TGTGCCACCAGCAGAGATCTGTCAGTTTTATCGCCCCAGCATTTT	CATSRDLSVLSPQHF	.	TRBV15	few	TRBJ1-5
TGCGCCAGCAGCCAAGGACCGAGTGAAAACACTGAAGCTTTCTTT	CASSQGPSENTEAFF	.	TRBV5-1	many	TRBJ1-1
TGTGCCAGCAGCGAGGGGGGGCCTACTGGCTACACCTTC	CASSEGGPTGYTF	.	TRBV6-6	.	TRBJ1-2